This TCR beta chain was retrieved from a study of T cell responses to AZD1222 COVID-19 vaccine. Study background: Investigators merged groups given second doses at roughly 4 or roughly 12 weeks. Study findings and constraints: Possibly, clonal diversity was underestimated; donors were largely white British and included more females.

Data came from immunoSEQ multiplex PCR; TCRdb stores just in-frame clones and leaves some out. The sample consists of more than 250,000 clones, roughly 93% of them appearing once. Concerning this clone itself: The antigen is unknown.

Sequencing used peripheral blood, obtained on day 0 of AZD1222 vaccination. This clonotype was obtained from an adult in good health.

The CDR3 coding sequence is TGCGCCAGCAGTCAAGCGGGGGTTTACATGAACACTGAAGCTTTCTTT. Translating it yields CASSQAGVYMNTEAFF. The chain combines TRBV23-1 with TRBJ1-1, with TRBD1 as a possible D gene (5 bases). TRBV23-1 is flagged as an ORF with uncertain function. There are 16 residues in the CDR3. V was shortened by 2 bases and J by 0 bases, with 13 bases between the two germline ends.